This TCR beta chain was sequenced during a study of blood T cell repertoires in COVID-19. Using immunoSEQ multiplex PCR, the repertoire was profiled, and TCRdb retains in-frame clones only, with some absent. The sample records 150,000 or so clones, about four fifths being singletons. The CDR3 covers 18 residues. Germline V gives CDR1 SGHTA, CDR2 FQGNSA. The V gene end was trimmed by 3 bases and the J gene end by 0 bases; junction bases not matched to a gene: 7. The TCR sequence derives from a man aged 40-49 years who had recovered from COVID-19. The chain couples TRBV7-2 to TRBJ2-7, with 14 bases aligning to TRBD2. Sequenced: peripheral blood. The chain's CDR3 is CASSFGLAGGILSYEQYF. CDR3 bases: TGTGCCAGCAGCTTCGGACTAGCGGGGGGCATCCTCTCCTACGAGCAGTACTTC.